The 18 T cell receptor beta chains below were found in one sample sequenced in a study of PD-L1 blockade in urothelial cancer. Described time point: pretreatment peripheral blood. Sequencing was performed with immunoSEQ multiplex PCR; in TCRdb, only in-frame clones are kept and a portion is missing. The sample has tens of thousands of clones; around 83% are singletons. Sequencing was performed on PBMCs, taken around atezolizumab (anti-PD-L1) treatment. Receptor source: a woman in her 70s with urothelial cancer.

The chain is built from TRBV5-1 and TRBJ2-5, with 9 bases lining up with TRBD1. The CDR3 has 14 residues. Per the germline V gene, CDR1 is SGHRS and CDR2 is YFSETQ. Trimming cost V 3 bases and J 5 bases; bases outside gene matches: 5. The CDR3 DNA reads as TGCGCCAGCAGCTATACAGGGGGCCAGGAGACCCAGTACTTC. Residues: CASSYTGGQETQYF.

The V call is TRBV5-6, the J call TRBJ1-2, with TRBD1 matching over 7 bases. CDR3 length: 14 residues. The germline gives CDR1 SGHDT, CDR2 YYEEEE. J was trimmed by 2 bases and V by 2 bases; bases with no gene match: 3. Written as DNA, the CDR3 is TGTGCCAGCAGCTTTGGGACAGACAACTATGGCTACACCTTC. As protein: CASSFGTDNYGYTF.

This chain connects TRBV30 to TRBJ2-7, with 9 bases fitting TRBD2. The CDR3 extends over 17 amino acids. Germline-derived CDR1 and CDR2 are GTSNPN and SVGIG (reference sequence). J lost 5 bases, V lost 0 bases, and 14 bases had no gene match. This CDR3 reads CAWSVHWRGGLGDEQYF. DNA for the CDR3: TGTGCCTGGAGTGTTCACTGGCGGGGGGGCCTTGGGGACGAGCAGTACTTC.

V is TRBV14 and J is TRBJ1-2; D gene uncertain. Per the germline V gene, CDR1 is SGHDN and CDR2 is FVKESK. V was pared by 4 bases and J by 3 bases, with 9 bases between. The CDR3 spans 13 residues. The CDR3 nucleotides read TGTGCCAGCAGCCCCTCCCGAGACTATGGCTACACCTTC. As protein: CASSPSRDYGYTF.

The CDR3 is CASSLGSHTEAFF. The CDR3 DNA follows: TGTGCCAGCAGCTTAGGCAGTCACACTGAAGCTTTCTTT. This chain joins TRBV7-6 and TRBJ1-1; D is unresolved. Trimming shortened V by 1 base and J by 3 bases, and 6 bases separated the two germline ends. Germline V gene data show CDR1 as SGHVS and CDR2 as FNYEAQ. The CDR3 has 13 residues.

V is TRBV6-6 and J is TRBJ2-7, with 12 bases aligning to TRBD1. CDR1 and CDR2 (germline): MNHNY, SVGAGI (reference sequence). The length of the CDR3 is 15 residues. J gave up 7 bases and V 5 bases, and 9 bases lay outside the gene matches. The CDR3 region has the DNA TGTGCCAGCAGTCCCCGGGACAGGGGGCCCTTAGAGCAGTACTTC. It encodes CASSPRDRGPLEQYF.

The chain links TRBV2 to TRBJ2-5; 8 bases are shared with TRBD1. CDR1 and CDR2 from the germline V gene are SNHLY and FYNNEI. The junction had 3 bases not matched to a gene; V was cut back by 6 bases and J by 0 bases. CDR3 length equals 14 residues. The CDR3 bases are TGTGCCAGCAGGGGGGACAGGCACCAAGAGACCCAGTACTTC. Its protein product is CASRGDRHQETQYF.

The genes are TRBV2 and TRBJ2-1; D gene uncertain. The CDR3 totals 12 residues. Between the trimmed V and J ends, which lost 6 bases and 15 bases, there was a span of 18 bases. Per germline, CDR1 SNHLY and CDR2 FYNNEI. CDR3 in amino acids: CASRFESGGGFF. In DNA form, the CDR3 reads TGTGCCAGCAGGTTTGAGTCCGGTGGCGGGTTCTTC.

The table lists this clone with a few counts. This rearrangement joins TRBV6-6 to TRBJ2-5; 7 bases agree with TRBD1. Unmatched junction bases numbered 8, after V lost 2 bases and J lost 2 bases. Germline V CDR1 and CDR2: MNHNY, SVGAGI (reference sequence). The CDR3 is made up of 16 amino acids. Here the CDR3 DNA reads TGTGCCAGCAGTTACAATTCTGGACAGGTACAAGAGACCCAGTACTTC. Amino acid sequence: CASSYNSGQVQETQYF.

The chain has TRBV28 and TRBJ2-7; D possibly corresponds to TRBD1 (7 bases). Trimming pared 6 bases from V and 3 bases from J, leaving 21 bases between. In germline, CDR1 is MDHEN, CDR2 SYDVKM. The length of the CDR3 is 16 residues. CDR3 bases: TGTGCCAGCAGCTCGGGGGCGGCAGGGGGGAGCTACGAGCAGTACTTC. It specifies CASSSGAAGGSYEQYF.

This clone was counted a few times. The rearrangement joins TRBV7-2 to TRBJ1-2; tentative D call: TRBD1 (5 bases). The ends were cut back, 5 bases at V and 6 bases at J, with 16 bases in the middle. CDR1 and CDR2 from the germline V gene are SGHTA and FQGNSA. This CDR3 contains 14 residues. CDR3 in DNA: TGTGCCAGCAGCAAAAGCGGGGGGATGGATGGCTACACCTTC. This sequence encodes CASSKSGGMDGYTF.

CDR3 in amino acids: CASSASLDTEAFF. Here the CDR3 DNA reads TGTGCCAGCAGCGCAAGCCTAGACACTGAAGCTTTCTTT. J is TRBJ1-1 and V is TRBV9, with unresolved D. V was pared by 3 bases and J by 3 bases, with 9 bases between. The CDR3 is made up of 13 amino acids. The germline V gene has CDR1 SGDLS and CDR2 YYNGEE. The entire variable domain, with the rest obtained from reference TRBV9 and TRBJ1-1, is as follows: DSGVTQTPKHLITATGQRVTLRCSPRSGDLSVYWYQQSLDQGLQFLIQYYNGEERAKGNILERFSAQQFPDLHSELNLSSLELGDSALYFCASSASLDTEAFFGQGTRLTVV.

The gene calls are TRBV7-2 and TRBJ1-2, with 7 bases identical to TRBD1. The CDR3 has 17 amino acids. The trim removed 1 base at V and 4 bases at J, leaving 12 bases unmatched. CDR1 and CDR2 from the germline V gene are SGHTA and FQGNSA. The CDR3 reads CASSLDPTGLGFYGYTF. The CDR3 region has the DNA TGTGCCAGCAGCTTAGACCCGACAGGGTTGGGATTCTATGGCTACACCTTC.

This clone was found a few times. The chain recombines TRBV4-1 with TRBJ2-1, with TRBD1 identical over 7 bases. Germline V lookup: CDR1 MGHRA, CDR2 YSYEKL. The CDR3 length is 19 residues. Trimming took 0 bases from V and 0 from J; bases not matched to a gene: 11. CDR3 DNA sequence: TGCGCCAGCAGCCAAGAGAGATGGACAGGTGAGAGCTCCTACAATGAGCAGTTCTTC. Protein sequence: CASSQERWTGESSYNEQFF.

The chain carries TRBV7-9 and TRBJ2-2, with D possibly being TRBD2 (5 bases). V was trimmed by 3 bases and J by 6 bases, leaving 11 bases between them. Germline V gene data show CDR1 as SEHNR and CDR2 as FQNEAQ (reference sequence). The CDR3 totals 14 residues. The CDR3, as DNA: TGTGCCAGCAGCTTGCAAGGGAGACCCGGGGAGCTGTTTTTT. Its translation is CASSLQGRPGELFF.

V usage is TRBV5-1 and J usage is TRBJ2-3, with D perhaps matching TRBD1 (5 bases). Germline CDR1 SGHRS, CDR2 YFSETQ. V was shortened by 0 bases and J by 2 bases, with 10 bases between the two germline ends. This CDR3 spans 15 amino acids. The CDR3 protein is CASSLGGAVTDTQYF. In DNA form, the CDR3 reads TGCGCCAGCAGCTTGGGGGGCGCCGTCACAGATACGCAGTATTTT.

This clone was counted a single time. V and J are TRBV5-8 and TRBJ2-7; 9 bases match TRBD1. With V trimmed by 4 bases and J by 4 bases, 12 bases remained unmatched. CDR3 length: 16 residues. Germline loops: CDR1 SGHTS, CDR2 YDEGEE. The CDR3 bases are TGTGCCAGCAGCAGGGAAACAGGGGGCATTGTTTACGAGCAGTACTTC. Amino acids: CASSRETGGIVYEQYF.

V gene TRBV4-1 combines with J gene TRBJ1-1; 7 bases fit TRBD1. CDR1 and CDR2 from the germline V gene are MGHRA and YSYEKL. This CDR3 region has 15 residues. The V segment lost 6 bases and the J segment 6 bases; nucleotides outside the gene matches: 13. For the CDR3, the DNA is TGCGCCAGCAGTGCAAGCAGGGGGTATTTCGCTGAAGCTTTCTTT. It is translated as CASSASRGYFAEAFF.